The sample holds many counts of the clone carrying this TCR beta chain. Its antigen is as yet unknown. The germline gives CDR1 SQVTM, CDR2 ANQGSEA. Trimming removed 4 bases at V and 6 bases at J, with 15 bases between. The CDR3 spans 13 residues. The source of the sample is a study of T-cell memory formation after mild COVID-19. Study overall: TCR clusters were mostly confined to one donor each. Study-wide findings and caveats: CD4/CD8 balance characterized clones contracting day 15 to 85, and CD4+ skew characterized later expanders. Pre-infection memory already had some responding clones, implying cross-reactive memory joined.

TCRdb re-called the 5' RACE reads through MiXCR, storing one row per CDR3 protein. In the table there are around 430,000 distinct CDR3 sequences, about 15% of which are singletons. Input material: PBMCs or a T cell subset sorted from them (not recorded which). The chain couples TRBV29-1 to TRBJ1-1, with no clear D. This TCR came from a man between 18 and 29 years old who had mild COVID-19 (a few samples of this study predate the infection). Cell type and time point are not known. The CDR3 nucleotides are TGCAGCGTTGTCTCCCCGCGGAGTCCTGAAGCTTTCTTT. Its translation: CSVVSPRSPEAFF. The whole variable domain, filled in from reference TRBV29-1 and TRBJ1-1, reads SAVISQKPSRDICQRGTSLTIQCQVDSQVTMMFWYRQQPGQSLTLIATANQGSEATYESGFVIDKFPISRPNLTFSTLTVSNMSPEDSSIYLCSVVSPRSPEAFFGQGTRLTVV.